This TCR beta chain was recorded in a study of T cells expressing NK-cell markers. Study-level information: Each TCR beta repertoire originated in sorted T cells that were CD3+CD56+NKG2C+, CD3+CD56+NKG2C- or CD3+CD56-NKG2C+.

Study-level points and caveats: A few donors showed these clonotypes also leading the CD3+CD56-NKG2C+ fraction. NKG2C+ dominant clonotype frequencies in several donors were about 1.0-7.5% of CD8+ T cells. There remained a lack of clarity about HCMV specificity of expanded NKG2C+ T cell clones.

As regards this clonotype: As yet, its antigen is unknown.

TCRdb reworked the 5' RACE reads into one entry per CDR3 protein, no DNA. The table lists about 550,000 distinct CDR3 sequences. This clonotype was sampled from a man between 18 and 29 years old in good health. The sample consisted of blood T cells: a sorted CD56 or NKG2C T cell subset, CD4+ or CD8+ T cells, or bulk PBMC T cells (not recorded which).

Here the CDR3 reads CATSGKVPPRVGELFF. The chain uses TRBV24-1 and TRBJ2-2; TCRdb proposes TRBD1, but this gene call is untestable without DNA. The CDR3 length is 16 residues. CDR1 and CDR2 from the germline V gene are KGHDR and SFDVKD.